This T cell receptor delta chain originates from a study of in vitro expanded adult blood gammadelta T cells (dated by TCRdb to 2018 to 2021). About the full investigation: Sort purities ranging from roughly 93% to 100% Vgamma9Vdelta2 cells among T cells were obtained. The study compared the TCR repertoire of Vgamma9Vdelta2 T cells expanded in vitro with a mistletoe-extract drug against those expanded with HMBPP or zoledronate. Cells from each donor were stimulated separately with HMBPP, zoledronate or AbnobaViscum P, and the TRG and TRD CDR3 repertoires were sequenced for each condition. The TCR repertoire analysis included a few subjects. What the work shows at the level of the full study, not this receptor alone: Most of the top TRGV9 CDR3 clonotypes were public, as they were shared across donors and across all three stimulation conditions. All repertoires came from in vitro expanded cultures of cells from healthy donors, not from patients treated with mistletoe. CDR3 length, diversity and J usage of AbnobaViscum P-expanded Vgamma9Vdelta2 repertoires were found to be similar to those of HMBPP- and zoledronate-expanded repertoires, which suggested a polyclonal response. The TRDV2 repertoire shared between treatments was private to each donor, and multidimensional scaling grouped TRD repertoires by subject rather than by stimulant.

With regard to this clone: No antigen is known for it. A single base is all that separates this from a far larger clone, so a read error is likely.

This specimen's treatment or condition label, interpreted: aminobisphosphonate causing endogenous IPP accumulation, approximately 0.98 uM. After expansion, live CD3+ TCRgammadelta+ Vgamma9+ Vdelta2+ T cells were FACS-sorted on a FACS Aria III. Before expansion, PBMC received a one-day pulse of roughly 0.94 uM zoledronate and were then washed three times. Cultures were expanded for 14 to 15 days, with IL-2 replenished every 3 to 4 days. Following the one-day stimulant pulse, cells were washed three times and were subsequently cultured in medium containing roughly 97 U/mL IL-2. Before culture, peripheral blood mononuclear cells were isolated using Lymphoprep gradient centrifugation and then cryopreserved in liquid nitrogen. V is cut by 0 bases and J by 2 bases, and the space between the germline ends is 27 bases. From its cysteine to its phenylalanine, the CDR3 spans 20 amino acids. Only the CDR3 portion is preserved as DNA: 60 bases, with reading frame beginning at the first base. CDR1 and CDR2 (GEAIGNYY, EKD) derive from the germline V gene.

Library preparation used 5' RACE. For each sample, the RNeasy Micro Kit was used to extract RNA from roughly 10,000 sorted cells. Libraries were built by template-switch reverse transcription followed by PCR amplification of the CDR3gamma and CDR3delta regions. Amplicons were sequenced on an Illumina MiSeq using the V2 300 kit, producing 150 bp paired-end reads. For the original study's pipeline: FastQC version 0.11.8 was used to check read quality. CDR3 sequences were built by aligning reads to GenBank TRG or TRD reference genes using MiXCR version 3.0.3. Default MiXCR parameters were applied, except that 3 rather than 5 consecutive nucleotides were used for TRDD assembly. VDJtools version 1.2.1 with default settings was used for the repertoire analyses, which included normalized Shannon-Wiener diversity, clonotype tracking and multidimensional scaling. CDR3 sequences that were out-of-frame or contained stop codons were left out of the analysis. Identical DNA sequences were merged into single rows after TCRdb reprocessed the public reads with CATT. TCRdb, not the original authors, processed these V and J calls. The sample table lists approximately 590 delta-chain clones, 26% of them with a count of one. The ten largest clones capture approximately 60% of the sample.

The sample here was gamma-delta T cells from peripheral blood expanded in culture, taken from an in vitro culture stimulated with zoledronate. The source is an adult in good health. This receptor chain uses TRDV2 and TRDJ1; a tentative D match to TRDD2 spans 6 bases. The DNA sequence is TGTGCCTGTGACACCGTTCGTGTCCTACACGCCGGGCCCGAAACCGATAAACTCATCTTT. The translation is CACDTVRVLHAGPETDKLIF.